This T cell receptor (beta chain) was sequenced for a study of blood T cell repertoires in COVID-19. Study overall: COVID-19 samples collected from the United States, Italy and Spain covered acute and convalescent phases.

In the authors' workflow: Amplification of reference gene primers provided the estimated nucleated cell counts. The data were produced by immunoSEQ multiplex PCR, yet TCRdb's version contains in-frame clones alone and is incomplete. V, J and clone size reflect that table, while D and trimming were determined from the DNA. The sample records about 670,000 clones, 70% to 90% being singletons. CDR3 size: 15 residues. V was clipped by 1 base and J by 5 bases; unmatched bases: 6. Germline CDR1 reads LNHDA; CDR2 reads SQIVND (reference sequence). This receptor was obtained from a woman under 30 with acute or convalescent COVID-19. The V gene is TRBV19, the J gene TRBJ1-2, with TRBD1 identical over 8 bases. Input material: peripheral blood. The CDR3 here is CASSIGGTGVYGYTF. Here the CDR3 DNA reads TGTGCCAGTAGTATAGGCGGGACAGGCGTATATGGCTACACCTTC.